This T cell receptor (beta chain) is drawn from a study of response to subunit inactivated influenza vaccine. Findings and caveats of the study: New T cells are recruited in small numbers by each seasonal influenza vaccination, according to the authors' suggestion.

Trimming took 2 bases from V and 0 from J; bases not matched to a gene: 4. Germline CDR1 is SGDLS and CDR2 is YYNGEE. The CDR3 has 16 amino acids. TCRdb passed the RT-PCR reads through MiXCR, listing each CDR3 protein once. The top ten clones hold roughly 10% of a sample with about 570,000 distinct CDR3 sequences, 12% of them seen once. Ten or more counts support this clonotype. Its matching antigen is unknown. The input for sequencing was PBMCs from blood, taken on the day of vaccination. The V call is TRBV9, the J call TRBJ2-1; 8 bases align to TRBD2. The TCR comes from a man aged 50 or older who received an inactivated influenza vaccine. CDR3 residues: CASSVRGGSSYNEQFF. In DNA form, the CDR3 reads TGTGCCAGCAGCGTCCGGGGGGGGAGCTCCTACAATGAGCAGTTCTTC.